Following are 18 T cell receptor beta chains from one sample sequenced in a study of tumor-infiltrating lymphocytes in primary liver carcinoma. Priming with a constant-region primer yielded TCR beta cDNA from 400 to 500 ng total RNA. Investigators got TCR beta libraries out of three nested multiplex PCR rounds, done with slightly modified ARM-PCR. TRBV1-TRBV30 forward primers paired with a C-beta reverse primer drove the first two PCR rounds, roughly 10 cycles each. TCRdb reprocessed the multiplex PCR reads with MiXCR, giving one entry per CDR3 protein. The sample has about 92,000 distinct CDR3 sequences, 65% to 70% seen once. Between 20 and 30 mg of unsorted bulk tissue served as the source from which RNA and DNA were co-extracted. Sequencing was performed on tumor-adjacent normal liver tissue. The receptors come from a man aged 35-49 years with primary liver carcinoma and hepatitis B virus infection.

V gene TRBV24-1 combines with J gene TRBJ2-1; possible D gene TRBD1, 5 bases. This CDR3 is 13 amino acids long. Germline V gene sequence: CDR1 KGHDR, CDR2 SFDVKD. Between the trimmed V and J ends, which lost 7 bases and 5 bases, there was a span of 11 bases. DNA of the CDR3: TGTGCCACCAGCAACAGGAGCAACAATGAGCAGTTCTTC. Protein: CATSNRSNNEQFF.

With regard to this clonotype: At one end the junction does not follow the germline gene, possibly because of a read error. CDR3 in DNA: TGTGCCAGCAGTACAGGGATTGGTGAAAAACTGCTTTTT. Protein: CASSTGIGEKLLF. This chain connects TRBV2 to TRBJ1-4; D is perhaps TRBD1 (6 bases). The CDR3 contains 13 residues. Germline CDR1 reads SNHLY; CDR2 reads FYNNEI.

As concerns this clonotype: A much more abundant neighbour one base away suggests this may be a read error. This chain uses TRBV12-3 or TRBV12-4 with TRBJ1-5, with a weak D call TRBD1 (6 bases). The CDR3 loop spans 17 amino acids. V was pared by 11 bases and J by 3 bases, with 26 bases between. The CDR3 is CAGAGGSPLGTNQPQHF. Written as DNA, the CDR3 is TGTGCCGGTGCGGGGGGCAGTCCCCTGGGAACCAATCAGCCCCAGCATTTT.

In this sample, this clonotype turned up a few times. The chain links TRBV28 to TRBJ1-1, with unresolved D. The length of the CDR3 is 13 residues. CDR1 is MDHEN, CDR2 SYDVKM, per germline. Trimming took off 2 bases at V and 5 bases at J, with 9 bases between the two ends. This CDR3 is CASSLNPRTEAFF. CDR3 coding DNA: TGTGCCAGCAGTTTAAATCCGAGGACTGAAGCTTTCTTT.

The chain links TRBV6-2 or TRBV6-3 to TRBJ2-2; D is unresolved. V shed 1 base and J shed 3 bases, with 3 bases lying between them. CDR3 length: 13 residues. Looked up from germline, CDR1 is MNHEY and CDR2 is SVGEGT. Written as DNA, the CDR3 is TGTGCCAGCAGTTACTTTGACACCGGGGAGCTGTTTTTT. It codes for CASSYFDTGELFF.

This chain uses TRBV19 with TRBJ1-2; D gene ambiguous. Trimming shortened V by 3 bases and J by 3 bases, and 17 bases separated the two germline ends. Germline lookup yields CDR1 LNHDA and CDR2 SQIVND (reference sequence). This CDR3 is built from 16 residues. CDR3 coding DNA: TGTGCCAGTAGTATTGGCCGAGTTTTAGTGGACTATGGCTACACCTTC. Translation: CASSIGRVLVDYGYTF. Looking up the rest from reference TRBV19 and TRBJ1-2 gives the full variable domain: DGGITQSPKYLFRKEGQNVTLSCEQNLNHDAMYWYRQDPGQGLRLIYYSQIVNDFQKGDIAEGYSVSREKKESFPLTVTSAQKNPTAFYLCASSIGRVLVDYGYTFGSGTRLTVV.

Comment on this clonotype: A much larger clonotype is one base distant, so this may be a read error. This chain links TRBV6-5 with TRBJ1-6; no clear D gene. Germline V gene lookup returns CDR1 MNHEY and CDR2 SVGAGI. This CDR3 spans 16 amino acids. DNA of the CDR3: TGTGCCAGCAAGAAAGTGTTGAGCTCCTATAATTCATCCCTCCACTTT. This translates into CASKKVLSSYNSSLHF.

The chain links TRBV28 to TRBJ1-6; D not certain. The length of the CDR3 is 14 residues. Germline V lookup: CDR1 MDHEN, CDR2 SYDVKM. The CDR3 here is CTTAKAGMTSPLHF. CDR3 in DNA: TGTACCACCGCTAAAGCGGGGATGACTTCACCCCTCCACTTT.

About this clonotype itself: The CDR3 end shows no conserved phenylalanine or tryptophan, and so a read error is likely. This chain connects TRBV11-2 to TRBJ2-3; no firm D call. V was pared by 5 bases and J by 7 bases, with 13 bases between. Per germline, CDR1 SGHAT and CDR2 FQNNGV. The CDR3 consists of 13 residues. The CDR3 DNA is TGTGCCAGCAGCCCGCTAACAGACAATACGCAGTATCTT. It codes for CASSPLTDNTQYL.

As DNA, the CDR3 is TGTGCCAGCAGCTTAGTGTCAGGGCACAACTCTGGGGCCAACGTCCTGACTTTC. It yields the protein CASSLVSGHNSGANVLTF. V usage is TRBV11-2 and J usage is TRBJ2-6; TRBD1 is a possible D gene (5 bases). The CDR3 extends over 18 amino acids. The V gene lost 1 base and the J gene lost 0 bases, with 13 bases spanning the gap. Germline assignment: CDR1 SGHAT and CDR2 FQNNGV.

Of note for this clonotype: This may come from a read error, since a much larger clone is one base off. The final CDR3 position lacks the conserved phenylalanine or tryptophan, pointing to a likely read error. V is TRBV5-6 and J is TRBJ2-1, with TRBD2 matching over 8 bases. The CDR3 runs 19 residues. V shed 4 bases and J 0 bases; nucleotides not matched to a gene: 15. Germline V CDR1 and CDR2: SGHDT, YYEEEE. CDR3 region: CASSPGGGYSGSSYNEQFL. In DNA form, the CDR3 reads TGTGCCAGCAGCCCGGGGGGGGGTTATAGCGGAAGCTCCTACAATGAGCAGTTCCTC.

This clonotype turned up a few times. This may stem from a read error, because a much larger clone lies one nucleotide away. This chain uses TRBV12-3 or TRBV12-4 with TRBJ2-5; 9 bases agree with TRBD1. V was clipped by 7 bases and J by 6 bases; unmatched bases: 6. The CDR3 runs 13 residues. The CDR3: CASNQTGGQTQYF. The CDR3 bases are TGTGCCAGCAACCAGACAGGGGGACAGACCCAGTACTTC.

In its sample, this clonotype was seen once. CDR3 DNA sequence: TGTGCCAGCAACCGATTTGGACTAGCGGTCTGGTACCAAGAGACCCAGTACTTC. Its translation: CASNRFGLAVWYQETQYF. The rearrangement joins TRBV6-7 to TRBJ2-5; 10 nucleotides agree with TRBD2. TRBV6-7 is recorded as an ORF, its role being uncertain. V dropped 7 bases and J dropped 0; count of bases not matched to a gene: 14. This CDR3 is built from 18 residues.

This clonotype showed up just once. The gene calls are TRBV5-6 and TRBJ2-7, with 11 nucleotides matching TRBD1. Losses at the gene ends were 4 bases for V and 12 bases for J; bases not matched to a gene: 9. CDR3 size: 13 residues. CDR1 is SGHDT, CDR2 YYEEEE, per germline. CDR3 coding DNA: TGTGCCAGCAGCCGGGGACAGGGGGACAAGCGGTACTTC. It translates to CASSRGQGDKRYF.

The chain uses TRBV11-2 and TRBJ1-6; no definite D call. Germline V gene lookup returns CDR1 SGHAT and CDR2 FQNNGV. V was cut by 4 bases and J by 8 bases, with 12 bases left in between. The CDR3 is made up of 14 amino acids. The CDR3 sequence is CASSSGREHSPLHF. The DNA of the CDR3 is TGTGCCAGCAGCTCTGGACGGGAACATTCACCCCTCCACTTT.

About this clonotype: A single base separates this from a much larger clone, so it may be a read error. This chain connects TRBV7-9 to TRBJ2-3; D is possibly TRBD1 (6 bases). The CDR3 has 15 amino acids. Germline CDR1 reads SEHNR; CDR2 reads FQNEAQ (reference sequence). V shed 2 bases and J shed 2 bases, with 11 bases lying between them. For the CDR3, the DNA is TGTGCCAGCAGCTTAATCCAGGGGACCACAGATACGCAGTATTTT. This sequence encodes CASSLIQGTTDTQYF.

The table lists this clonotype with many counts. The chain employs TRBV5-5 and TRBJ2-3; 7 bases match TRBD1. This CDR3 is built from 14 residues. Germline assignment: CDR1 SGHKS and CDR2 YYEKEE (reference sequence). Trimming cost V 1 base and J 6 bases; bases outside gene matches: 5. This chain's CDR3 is CASSLHDREDTQYF. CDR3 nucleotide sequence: TGTGCCAGCAGCTTGCATGACAGGGAGGATACGCAGTATTTT.

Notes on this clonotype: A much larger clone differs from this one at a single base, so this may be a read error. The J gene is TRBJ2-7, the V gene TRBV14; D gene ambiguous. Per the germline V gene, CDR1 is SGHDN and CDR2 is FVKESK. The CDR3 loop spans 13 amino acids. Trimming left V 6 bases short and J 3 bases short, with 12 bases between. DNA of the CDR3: TGTGCCAGCAGTTCGCCGGACCTCTACGAGCAGTACTTC. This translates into CASSSPDLYEQYF.